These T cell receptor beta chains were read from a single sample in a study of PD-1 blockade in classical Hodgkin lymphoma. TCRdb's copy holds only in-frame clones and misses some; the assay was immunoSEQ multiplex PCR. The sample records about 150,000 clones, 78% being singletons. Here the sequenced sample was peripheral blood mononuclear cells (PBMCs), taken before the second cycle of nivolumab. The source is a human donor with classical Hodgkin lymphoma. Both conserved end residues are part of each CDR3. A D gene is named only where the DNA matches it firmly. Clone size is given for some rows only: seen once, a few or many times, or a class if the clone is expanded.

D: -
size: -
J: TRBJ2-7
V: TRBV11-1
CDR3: CASSLRRDTAYEQYF
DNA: TGTGCCAGCAGCTTAAGAAGGGACACTGCCTACGAGCAGTACTTC

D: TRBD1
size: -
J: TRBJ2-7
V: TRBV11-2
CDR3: CASSPGQLYEQYF
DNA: TGTGCCAGCAGCCCGGGACAGCTCTACGAGCAGTACTTC

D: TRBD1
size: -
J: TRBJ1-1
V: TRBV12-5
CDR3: CASGPLRQGGTEAFF
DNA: TGTGCTAGTGGACCCCTCCGACAGGGTGGGACTGAAGCTTTCTTT

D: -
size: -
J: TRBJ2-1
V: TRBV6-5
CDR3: CASSYRWGRENEQFF
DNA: TGTGCCAGCAGTTACAGGTGGGGCCGGGAAAATGAGCAGTTCTTC

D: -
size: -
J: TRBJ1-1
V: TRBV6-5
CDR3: CASSRGARGTEAFF
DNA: TGTGCCAGCAGTAGGGGGGCGCGTGGTACTGAAGCTTTCTTT

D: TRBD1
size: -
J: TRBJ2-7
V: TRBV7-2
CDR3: CASSFQGVSYEQYF
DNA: TGTGCCAGCAGCTTTCAGGGGGTGTCCTACGAGCAGTACTTC

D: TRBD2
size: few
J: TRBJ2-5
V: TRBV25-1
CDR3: CASSELGGGDQETQYF
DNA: TGTGCCAGCAGTGAACTTGGCGGGGGGGACCAAGAGACCCAGTACTTC

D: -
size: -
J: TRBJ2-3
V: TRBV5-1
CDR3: CASTLEVVTDTQYF
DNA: TGCGCCAGCACCCTCGAGGTGGTCACAGATACGCAGTATTTT

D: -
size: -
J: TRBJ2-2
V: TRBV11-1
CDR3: CASSLGPLGTGELFF
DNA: TGTGCCAGCAGCTTAGGACCCCTGGGGACCGGGGAGCTGTTTTTT

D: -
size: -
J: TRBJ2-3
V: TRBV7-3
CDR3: CASSFRPSAHTDTQYF
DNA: TGTGCCAGCAGCTTCCGACCCTCGGCACACACAGATACGCAGTATTTT

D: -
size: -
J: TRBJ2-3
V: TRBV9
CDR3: CASSVDGQGTDTQYF
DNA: TGTGCCAGCAGCGTAGACGGGCAGGGAACAGATACGCAGTATTTT

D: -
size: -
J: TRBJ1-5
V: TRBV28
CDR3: CASSSPRNRVRGGQPQHF
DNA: TGTGCCAGCAGTTCCCCTCGCAACAGGGTGCGGGGAGGTCAGCCCCAGCATTTT

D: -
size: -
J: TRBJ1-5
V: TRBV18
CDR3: CASSSAGGNQPQHF
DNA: TGTGCCAGCTCCTCCGCAGGGGGCAATCAGCCCCAGCATTTT

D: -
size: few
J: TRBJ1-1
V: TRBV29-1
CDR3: CSVDTDLNTEAFF
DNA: TGCAGCGTCGACACAGACTTGAATACTGAAGCTTTCTTT

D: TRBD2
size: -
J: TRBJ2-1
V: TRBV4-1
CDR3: CASRRGTSGMFF
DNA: TGCGCCAGCAGACGAGGGACTAGCGGGATGTTCTTC

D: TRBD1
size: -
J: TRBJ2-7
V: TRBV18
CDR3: CASSPGQAEYEQYF
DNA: TGTGCCAGCTCACCAGGACAGGCCGAATACGAGCAGTACTTC

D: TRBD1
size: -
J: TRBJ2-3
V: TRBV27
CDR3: CASMGRGRDTQYF
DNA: TGTGCCAGCATGGGTAGGGGGCGGGATACGCAGTATTTT

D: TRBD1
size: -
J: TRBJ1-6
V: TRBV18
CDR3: CASSPLTGENSPLHF
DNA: TGTGCCAGCTCACCTCTGACAGGGGAAAATTCACCCCTCCACTTT

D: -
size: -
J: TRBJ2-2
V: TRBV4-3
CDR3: CASSQEPGSVTGELFF
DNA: TGCGCCAGCAGCCAAGAACCAGGGTCGGTCACCGGGGAGCTGTTTTTT

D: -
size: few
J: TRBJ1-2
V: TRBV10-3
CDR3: CAGGQGTDGYTF
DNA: TGTGCCGGGGGGCAGGGAACGGATGGCTACACCTTC

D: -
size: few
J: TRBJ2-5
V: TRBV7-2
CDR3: CASSPRQGGGQETQYF
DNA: TGTGCCAGCAGCCCACGACAGGGAGGGGGCCAAGAGACCCAGTACTTC

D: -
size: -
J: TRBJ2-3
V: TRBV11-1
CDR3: CASSSGLIEGDTQYF
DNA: TGTGCCAGCAGCTCGGGACTGATCGAGGGGGATACGCAGTATTTT

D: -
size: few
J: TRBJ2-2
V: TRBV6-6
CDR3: CASSLGVAGELFF
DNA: TGTGCCAGCAGTCTAGGGGTAGCCGGGGAGCTGTTTTTT

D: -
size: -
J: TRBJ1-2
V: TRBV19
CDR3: CASSTRDPRTDYGYTF
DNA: TGTGCCAGTAGTACTAGGGACCCCCGGACGGACTATGGCTACACCTTC

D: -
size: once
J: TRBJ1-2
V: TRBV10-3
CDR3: CAIRRSDLYGYTF
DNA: TGTGCCATCAGGCGGTCAGACCTATATGGCTACACCTTC

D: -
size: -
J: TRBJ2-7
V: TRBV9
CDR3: CASSVSGTTNEQYF
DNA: TGTGCCAGCAGCGTATCCGGGACAACCAACGAGCAGTACTTC

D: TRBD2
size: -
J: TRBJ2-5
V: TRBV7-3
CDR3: CASSPHRGGALETQYF
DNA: TGTGCCAGCAGCCCCCATCGGGGGGGAGCATTAGAGACCCAGTACTTC

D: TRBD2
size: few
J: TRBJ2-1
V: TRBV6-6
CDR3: CASSWLAGRYNEQFF
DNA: TGTGCCAGCAGTTGGCTAGCGGGACGCTACAATGAGCAGTTCTTC

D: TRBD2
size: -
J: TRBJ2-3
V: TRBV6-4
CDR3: CASSKLAGGTTDTQYF
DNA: TGTGCCAGCAGTAAACTAGCGGGGGGCACCACAGATACGCAGTATTTT

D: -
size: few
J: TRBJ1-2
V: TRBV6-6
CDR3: CASSPRRDTSGGYTF
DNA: TGTGCCAGCAGCCCACGCCGGGACACGTCGGGAGGCTACACCTTC